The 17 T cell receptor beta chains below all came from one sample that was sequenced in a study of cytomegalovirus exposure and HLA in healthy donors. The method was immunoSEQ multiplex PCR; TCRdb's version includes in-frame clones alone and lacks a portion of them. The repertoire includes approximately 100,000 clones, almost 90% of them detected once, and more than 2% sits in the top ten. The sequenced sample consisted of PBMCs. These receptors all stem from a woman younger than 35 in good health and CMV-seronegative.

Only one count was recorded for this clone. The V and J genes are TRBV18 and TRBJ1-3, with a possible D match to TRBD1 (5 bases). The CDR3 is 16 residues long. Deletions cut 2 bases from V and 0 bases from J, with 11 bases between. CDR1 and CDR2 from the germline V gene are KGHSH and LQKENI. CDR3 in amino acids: CASSPARGNSGNTIYF. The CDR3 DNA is TGTGCCAGCTCACCAGCTAGGGGAAACTCTGGAAACACCATATATTTT.

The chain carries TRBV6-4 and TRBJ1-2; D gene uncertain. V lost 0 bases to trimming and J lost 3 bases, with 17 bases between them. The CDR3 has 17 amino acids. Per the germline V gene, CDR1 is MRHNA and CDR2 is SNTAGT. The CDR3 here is CASSDSKAQRRDYGYTF. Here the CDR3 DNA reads TGTGCCAGCAGTGACTCGAAGGCGCAGAGGCGAGACTATGGCTACACCTTC.

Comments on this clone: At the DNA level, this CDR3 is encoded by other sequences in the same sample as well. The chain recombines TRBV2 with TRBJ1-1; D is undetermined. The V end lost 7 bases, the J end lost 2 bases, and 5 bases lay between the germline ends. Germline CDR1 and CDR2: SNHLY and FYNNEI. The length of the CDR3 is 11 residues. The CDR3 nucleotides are TGTGCCAGCACCAAAAACACTGAAGCTTTCTTT. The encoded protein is CASTKNTEAFF.

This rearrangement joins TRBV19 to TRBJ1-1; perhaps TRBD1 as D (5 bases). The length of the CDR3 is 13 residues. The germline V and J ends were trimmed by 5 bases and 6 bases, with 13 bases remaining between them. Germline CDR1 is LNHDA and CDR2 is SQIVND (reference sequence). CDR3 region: CASSQGRSAEAFF. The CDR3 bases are TGTGCCAGTAGTCAGGGAAGATCGGCTGAAGCTTTCTTT. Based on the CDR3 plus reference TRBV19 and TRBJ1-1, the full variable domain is DGGITQSPKYLFRKEGQNVTLSCEQNLNHDAMYWYRQDPGQGLRLIYYSQIVNDFQKGDIAEGYSVSREKKESFPLTVTSAQKNPTAFYLCASSQGRSAEAFFGQGTRLTVV.

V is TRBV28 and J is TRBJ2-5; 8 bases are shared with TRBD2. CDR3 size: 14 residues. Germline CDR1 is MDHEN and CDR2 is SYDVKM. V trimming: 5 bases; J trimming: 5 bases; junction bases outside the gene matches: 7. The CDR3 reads CASSKTGLGETQYF. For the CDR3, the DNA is TGTGCCAGCAGTAAGACGGGACTAGGTGAGACCCAGTACTTC. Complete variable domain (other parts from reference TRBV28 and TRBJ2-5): DVKVTQSSRYLVKRTGEKVFLECVQDMDHENMFWYRQDPGLGLRLIYFSYDVKMKEKGDIPEGYSVSREKKERFSLILESASTNQTSMYLCASSKTGLGETQYFGPGTRLLVL.

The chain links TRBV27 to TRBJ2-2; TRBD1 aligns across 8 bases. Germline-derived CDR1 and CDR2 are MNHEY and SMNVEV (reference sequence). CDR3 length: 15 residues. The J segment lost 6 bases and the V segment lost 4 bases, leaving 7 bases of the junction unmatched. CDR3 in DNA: TGTGCCAGCAGTTACAACAGGGGGTTGGCCGGGGAGCTGTTTTTT. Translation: CASSYNRGLAGELFF.

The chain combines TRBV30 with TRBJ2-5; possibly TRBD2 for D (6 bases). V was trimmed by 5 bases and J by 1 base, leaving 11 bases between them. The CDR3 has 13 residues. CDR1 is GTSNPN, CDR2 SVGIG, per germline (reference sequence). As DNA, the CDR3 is TGTGCCTGGGGTCTAGCGTTCCAAGAGACCCAGTACTTC. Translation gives CAWGLAFQETQYF.

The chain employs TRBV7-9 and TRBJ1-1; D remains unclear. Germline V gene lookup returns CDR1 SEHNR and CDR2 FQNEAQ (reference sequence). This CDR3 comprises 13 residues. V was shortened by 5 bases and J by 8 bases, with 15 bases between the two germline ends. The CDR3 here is CASSPPGKLEAFF. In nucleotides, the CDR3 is TGTGCCAGCAGCCCCCCGGGAAAATTAGAAGCTTTCTTT.

CDR3 region: CANRQGTTNEKLFF. For the CDR3, the DNA is TGTGCCAACCGACAGGGGACAACTAATGAAAAACTGTTTTTT. V gene TRBV6-4 combines with J gene TRBJ1-4, with TRBD1 matching over 8 bases. Trimming removed 10 bases from V and 0 bases from J; junction bases left unmatched: 4. The CDR3 contains 14 residues. Germline V gene sequence: CDR1 MRHNA, CDR2 SNTAGT.

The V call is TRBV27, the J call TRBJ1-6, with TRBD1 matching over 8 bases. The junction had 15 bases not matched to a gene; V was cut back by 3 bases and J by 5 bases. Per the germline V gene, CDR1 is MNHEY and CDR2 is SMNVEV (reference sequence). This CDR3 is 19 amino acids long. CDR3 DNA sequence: TGTGCCAGCAGTTTTGCCCCCGGACAGGGACGGGGGGATAATTCACCCCTCCACTTT. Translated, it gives CASSFAPGQGRGDNSPLHF.

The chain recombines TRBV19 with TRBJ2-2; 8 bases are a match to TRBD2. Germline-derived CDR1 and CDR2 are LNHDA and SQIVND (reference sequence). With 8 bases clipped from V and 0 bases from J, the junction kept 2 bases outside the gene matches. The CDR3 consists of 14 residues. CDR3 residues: CASRAGANTGELFF. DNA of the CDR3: TGTGCCAGTCGAGCGGGAGCGAACACCGGGGAGCTGTTTTTT.

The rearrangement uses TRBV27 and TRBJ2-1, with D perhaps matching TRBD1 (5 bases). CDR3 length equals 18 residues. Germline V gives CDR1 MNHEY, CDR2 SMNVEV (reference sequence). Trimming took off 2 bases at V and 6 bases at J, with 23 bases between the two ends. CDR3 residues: CASSLSVIGQGRVNEQFF. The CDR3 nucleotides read TGTGCCAGCAGTTTAAGCGTCATCGGGCAGGGTAGGGTCAATGAGCAGTTCTTC.

CDR3: CASSGQGKANYGYTF. The CDR3 DNA reads TGTGCCAGCAGTGGACAGGGAAAGGCTAACTATGGCTACACCTTC. This rearrangement joins TRBV6-1 to TRBJ1-2; TRBD1 matches 7 bases. This CDR3 comprises 15 residues. J lost 0 bases, V lost 4 bases, and 5 bases had no gene match. CDR1 MNHNS and CDR2 SASEGT come from the germline V gene.

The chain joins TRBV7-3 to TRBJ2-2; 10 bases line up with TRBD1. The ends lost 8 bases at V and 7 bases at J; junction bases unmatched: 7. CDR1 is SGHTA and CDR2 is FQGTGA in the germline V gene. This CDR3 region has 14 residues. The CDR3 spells CASGGQGSFGELFF. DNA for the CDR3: TGTGCCAGCGGGGGACAGGGGTCGTTCGGGGAGCTGTTTTTT. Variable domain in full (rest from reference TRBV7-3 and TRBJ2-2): GAGVSQTPSNKVTEKGKYVELRCDPISGHTALYWYRQSLGQGPEFLIYFQGTGAADDSGLPNDRFFAVRPEGSVSTLKIQRTERGDSAVYLCASGGQGSFGELFFGEGSRLTVL.

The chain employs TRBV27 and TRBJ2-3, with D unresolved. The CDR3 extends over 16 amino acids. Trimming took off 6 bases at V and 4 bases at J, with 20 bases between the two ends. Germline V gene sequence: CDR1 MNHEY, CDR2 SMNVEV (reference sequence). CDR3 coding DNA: TGTGCCAGCAGAAGTCTCCCGGCGGTCTTCTCAGATACGCAGTATTTT. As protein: CASRSLPAVFSDTQYF.

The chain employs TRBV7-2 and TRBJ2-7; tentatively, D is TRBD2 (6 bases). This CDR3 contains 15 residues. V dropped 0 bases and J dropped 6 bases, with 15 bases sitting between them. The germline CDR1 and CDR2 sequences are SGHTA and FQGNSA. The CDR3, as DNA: TGTGCCAGCAGCTTAGCGGCGGGAAGAAGTGGCGAGCAGTACTTC. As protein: CASSLAAGRSGEQYF.

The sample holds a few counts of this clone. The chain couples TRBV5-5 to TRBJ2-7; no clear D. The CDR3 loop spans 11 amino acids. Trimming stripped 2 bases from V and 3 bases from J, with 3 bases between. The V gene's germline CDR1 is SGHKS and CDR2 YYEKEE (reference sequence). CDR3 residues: CASSFIYEQYF. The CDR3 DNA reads TGTGCCAGCAGCTTTATCTACGAGCAGTACTTC.